This T cell receptor beta chain was sequenced during a study of regulatory T cells in long-lasting Graves disease. Study summary: Antithyroid drugs had been taken by newly diagnosed Graves' patients for under 3 months.

The CDR3 spans 14 residues. Germline V gives CDR1 DFQATT, CDR2 SNEGSKA (reference sequence). The V and J ends lost 2 bases and 8 bases, in that order; junction bases with no gene match: 8. Time point described: newly diagnosed GD, antithyroid drugs for less than 3 months. The TCR library was prepared using RNA isolated from PBMCs. Construction of TCR beta libraries relied on iRepertoire HTBI primers and on Arm-PCR targeting CDR3 regions. Each CDR3 protein gets one entry after TCRdb re-called the multiplex PCR reads with MiXCR. The sample lists 250,000 to 300,000 distinct CDR3 sequences; about 17% were seen once. A word on this clonotype: What it binds is not known.

Broader study findings: It was in persistent disease that TRBV28, TRBJ1-2 and TRBJ2-5 were favored.

These same records also appear under a second study, on T cells in Graves' hyperthyroidism and ophthalmopathy. That investigation notes: Ophthalmopathy could be told apart from stable hyperthyroidism with a 13 V-J model.

Sequences were derived from peripheral blood mononuclear cells (PBMCs), sampled at new diagnosis, from a patient treated with antithyroid drugs. This chain uses TRBV20-1 with TRBJ2-1; 8 bases fit TRBD2. This sequence was found in a woman younger than 45 with Graves disease. The CDR3 is CSARPSGGGDEQFF. The CDR3 DNA reads as TGCAGTGCTAGACCAAGCGGGGGCGGGGATGAGCAGTTCTTC.